The following is a T cell receptor (beta chain) sequence with its context. This entry comes from a study of T cells expressing NK-cell markers. TCRdb re-called the 5' RACE reads and gives one entry per CDR3 protein, without DNA. Its table lists hundreds of thousands of distinct CDR3 sequences. The CDR3 is made up of 12 amino acids. This clonotype was obtained from a woman between 18 and 69 years old in good health. This chain connects TRBV12-3 or TRBV12-4 to TRBJ1-2. The sample was blood T cells: a sorted CD56 or NKG2C T cell subset, CD4+ or CD8+ T cells, or bulk PBMC T cells (not recorded which). CDR3 residues: CASSPPTYGYTF.